This T cell receptor (beta chain) was identified during a study of OX40 agonist ivuxolimab in advanced cancers. As for the study in general: The study enrolled dose-escalation patients with hepatocellular carcinoma, melanoma, renal cell or head and neck cancer. Three patients, one with hepatocellular carcinoma and two with cutaneous melanoma, responded partially.

Trimming removed 4 bases from V and 1 base from J, with 19 bases in between. The CDR3 has 18 residues. The germline V gene has CDR1 ENHRY and CDR2 SYGVKD. Concerning this clone: Its antigen remains unidentified.

Study observations and caveats: The study found that CD8+ T cells averaged more expanded clones than CD4+.

Using immunoSEQ multiplex PCR, the repertoire was profiled, and TCRdb retains in-frame clones only, with some absent. Of roughly 65,000 clones in the sample, about 82% were seen once. The chain uses TRBV10-3 and TRBJ2-2, with D possibly being TRBD2 (7 bases). This receptor was obtained from an adult with an advanced solid tumor such as melanoma, head and neck, liver or kidney cancer. The source was CD4+ or CD8+ T cells sorted from blood, collected in a trial of the OX40 agonist ivuxolimab. This CDR3 reads CAISAAGAGALNTGELFF. The CDR3 nucleotides read TGTGCCATCAGTGCGGCGGGTGCGGGGGCCCTGAACACCGGGGAGCTGTTTTTT.